What follows are 18 T cell receptor beta chains derived from one specimen sequenced in a study of blood T cell repertoires in COVID-19. Some clones are missing from TCRdb's copy, which holds only in-frame ones; the method was immunoSEQ multiplex PCR. The repertoire has some 520,000 clones, roughly 89% of them found once; the top ten carry approximately 0.9%. Sequenced: peripheral blood. Every receptor here comes from a man between 18 and 35 years old with COVID-19, enrolled during active disease.

The chain uses TRBV2 and TRBJ2-7; 8 bases are a match to TRBD2. The V gene end was trimmed by 3 bases and the J gene end by 6 bases; junction bases not matched to a gene: 7. CDR3 length: 14 residues. The germline gives CDR1 SNHLY, CDR2 FYNNEI. Here the CDR3 DNA reads TGTGCCAGCAGTGATCCCAGACTAGCGCGCGAGCAGTACTTC. Translating gives CASSDPRLAREQYF.

The rearrangement uses TRBV6-5 and TRBJ1-3; maybe TRBD1 (6 bases). Germline V gives CDR1 MNHEY, CDR2 SVGAGI. This CDR3 region has 15 residues. V lost 6 bases to trimming and J lost 0 bases, with 12 bases between them. CDR3 sequence: CASRLQGLSGNTIYF. DNA for the CDR3: TGTGCCAGCAGATTACAGGGCCTCTCTGGAAACACCATATATTTT.

This chain uses TRBV7-9 with TRBJ2-1; D is unclear. There are 13 residues in the CDR3. Trimming removed 2 bases at V and 6 bases at J, with 8 bases between. Germline V gene sequence: CDR1 SEHNR, CDR2 FQNEAQ (reference sequence). The CDR3 loop is CASSLSLSNEQFF. The CDR3 region has the DNA TGTGCCAGCAGCTTAAGCTTAAGCAATGAGCAGTTCTTC.

The chain employs TRBV2 and TRBJ1-6; 9 positions agree with TRBD1. CDR3 length equals 15 residues. V trimming: 0 bases; J trimming: 8 bases; junction bases outside the gene matches: 2. Germline V lookup: CDR1 SNHLY, CDR2 FYNNEI. The CDR3 here is CASSEAGQGDSPLHF. The DNA of the CDR3 is TGTGCCAGCAGTGAAGCGGGACAGGGTGATTCACCCCTCCACTTT.

The CDR3 DNA is TGTGCCAGCAGTGAACTGTCTGCAACTAATGAAAAACTGTTTTTT. Encoded protein: CASSELSATNEKLFF. The genes are TRBV6-1 and TRBJ1-4; D is ambiguous. V gave up 2 bases and J gave up 0 bases, with 7 bases separating them. CDR1 and CDR2 (germline): MNHNS, SASEGT. The CDR3 is 15 amino acids.

V gene TRBV2 combines with J gene TRBJ2-2, with D unresolved. Trimming left V 4 bases short and J 6 bases short, with 6 bases between. CDR1 and CDR2 from the germline V gene are SNHLY and FYNNEI. The CDR3 length is 12 residues. The CDR3 protein is CASSGKPGELFF. CDR3 DNA: TGTGCCAGCAGTGGAAAGCCCGGGGAGCTGTTTTTT.

This chain connects TRBV5-1 to TRBJ2-7; D perhaps matches TRBD1 (6 bases). This CDR3 is 15 amino acids long. Germline lookup yields CDR1 SGHRS and CDR2 YFSETQ. V was clipped by 6 bases and J by 4 bases, with 20 bases between them. The CDR3 here is CASNGLSRDIYEQYF. The CDR3 region has the DNA TGCGCCAGCAATGGGCTATCCAGGGACATTTACGAGCAGTACTTC.

The rearrangement uses TRBV3-1 (or the pseudogene TRBV3-2) and TRBJ2-1, with 8 bases aligning to TRBD2. The CDR3 contains 15 residues. Germline CDR1 and CDR2: LGHDT and YNNKEL (reference sequence). With 4 bases clipped from V and 7 bases from J, the junction kept 9 bases outside the gene matches. The CDR3 coding sequence is TGTGCCAGCAGCCGATCAGCGGGAGTGGGTAATGAGCAGTTCTTC. Its protein product is CASSRSAGVGNEQFF.

This clone was observed a handful of times. The chain uses TRBV5-4 and TRBJ2-2, with TRBD1 identical over 8 bases. The CDR3 runs 13 residues. Germline CDR1 SGHNT, CDR2 YYREEE (reference sequence). V was pared by 4 bases and J by 6 bases, with 2 bases of the junction left unmatched. The CDR3 protein is CASSKQGAGELFF. In DNA, the CDR3 is TGTGCCAGCAGCAAACAGGGGGCCGGGGAGCTGTTTTTT. Looking up the rest from reference TRBV5-4 and TRBJ2-2 gives the full variable domain: ETGVTQSPTHLIKTRGQQVTLRCSSQSGHNTVSWYQQALGQGPQFIFQYYREEENGRGNFPPRFSGLQFPNYSSELNVNALELDDSALYLCASSKQGAGELFFGEGSRLTVL.

V is TRBV12-3 or TRBV12-4 and J is TRBJ2-3, with 7 bases lining up with TRBD2. This CDR3 region has 13 residues. With V trimmed by 8 bases and J by 3 bases, 5 bases remained unmatched. The CDR3: CASQRDGTDTQYF. CDR3 DNA: TGTGCCAGCCAGCGGGACGGGACAGATACGCAGTATTTT.

The chain uses TRBV5-4 and TRBJ1-5; D is possibly TRBD1 (6 bases). The CDR3 consists of 13 residues. V was pared by 4 bases and J by 4 bases, with 9 bases between. Germline V gene lookup returns CDR1 SGHNT and CDR2 YYREEE (reference sequence). CDR3 bases: TGTGCCAGCAGCGTGGACAGTAATCAGCCCCAGCATTTT. Its protein is CASSVDSNQPQHF.

V usage is TRBV5-1 and J usage is TRBJ2-1, with no clear D. CDR3 length: 15 amino acids. Trimming took 4 bases from V and 6 from J, leaving 17 bases between them. The germline gives CDR1 SGHRS, CDR2 YFSETQ. CDR3 nucleotides: TGCGCCAGCAGCCTAAACCCGACTGTAAGCAATGAGCAGTTCTTC. Translating it yields CASSLNPTVSNEQFF.

In its sample, this clone was seen a few times. V gene TRBV7-2 combines with J gene TRBJ2-1; 9 nucleotides line up with TRBD2. The CDR3 spans 19 residues. Germline CDR1 and CDR2: SGHTA and FQGNSA. The junction had 20 bases not matched to a gene; V was cut back by 6 bases and J by 5 bases. The CDR3, as DNA: TGTGCCAGCAGGCCTAGGGCAGCGGGGGGCCAATCTTTCCACAATGAGCAGTTCTTC. Its protein product is CASRPRAAGGQSFHNEQFF.

This clone has more than one count but fewer than ten. The chain employs TRBV11-2 and TRBJ2-6; 9 bases map to TRBD1. The V gene's germline CDR1 is SGHAT and CDR2 FQNNGV. The V gene end was trimmed by 4 bases and the J gene end by 0 bases; junction bases not matched to a gene: 7. This CDR3 comprises 18 residues. CDR3 sequence reads: CASSSRTGDSSGANVLTF. Written as DNA, the CDR3 is TGTGCCAGCAGCTCCAGGACAGGGGACTCCTCTGGGGCCAACGTCCTGACTTTC.

The J gene is TRBJ1-5, the V gene TRBV5-1, with D perhaps matching TRBD1 (5 bases). Per the germline V gene, CDR1 is SGHRS and CDR2 is YFSETQ. The ends were cut back, 4 bases at V and 0 bases at J, with 11 bases in the middle. CDR3 length equals 15 residues. The DNA for the CDR3 is TGCGCCAGCAGCACGGGACTGGATAGCAATCAGCCCCAGCATTTT. Translation gives CASSTGLDSNQPQHF.

For this clone: Relative to the germline gene, one junction end is altered; a read error may explain this. The chain uses TRBV4-1 and TRBJ2-1; perhaps TRBD2 as D (6 bases). CDR1 is MGHRA and CDR2 is YSYEKL in the germline V gene. This CDR3 region has 12 residues. The CDR3 DNA follows: TGCGCCAGCAGCCAGGACTACTATGAGCAGTTCTTC. Encoded protein: CASSQDYYEQFF.

The V gene is TRBV5-6, the J gene TRBJ2-1; 10 bases match TRBD2. V gave up 1 base and J gave up 0 bases; unmatched junction bases: 7. Germline values: CDR1 SGHDT, CDR2 YYEEEE. The CDR3 loop spans 18 amino acids. The CDR3 DNA reads as TGTGCCAGCAGCTTGCGAGTACTAGCGGGGAGCTCCTACAATGAGCAGTTCTTC. Protein product: CASSLRVLAGSSYNEQFF.

This rearrangement joins TRBV6-5 to TRBJ1-2; possibly TRBD1 for D (5 bases). This CDR3 has 14 amino acids. Between the trimmed V and J ends, which lost 9 bases and 0 bases, there was a span of 14 bases. Germline CDR1 reads MNHEY; CDR2 reads SVGAGI. CDR3 bases: TGTGCCAGTCGTAGGCCCAGGGCTAACTATGGCTACACCTTC. Translated, it gives CASRRPRANYGYTF.